This T cell receptor beta chain is from a study of follicular helper T cells after annual influenza vaccination. This clone has a handful of counts. Time point defined: 2015-2016 season, pre-vaccination. Germline assignment: CDR1 SGHDN and CDR2 FVKESK. The V end lost 1 base, the J end lost 7 bases, and 14 bases lay between the germline ends. This CDR3 has 15 residues. Only in-frame clones appear in the TCRdb table, and some are missing; sequencing was by immunoSEQ multiplex PCR. The data show 11,000 to 15,000 clones, approximately 80% seen once. The origin of this receptor is an adult who received the influenza vaccine. The specimen was CXCR5- memory CD4+ T cells sorted from blood, collected on the day of influenza vaccination. The V gene is TRBV14, the J gene TRBJ1-5, with D possibly TRBD1 on 5 matching bases. The CDR3 nucleotides read TGTGCCAGCAGCCAAGTGGGTTCTTGGACACAGCCCCAGCATTTT. It encodes CASSQVGSWTQPQHF. Together with reference TRBV14 and TRBJ1-5, the CDR3 gives the full variable domain: EAGVTQFPSHSVIEKGQTVTLRCDPISGHDNLYWYRRVMGKEIKFLLHFVKESKQDESGMPNNRFLAERTGGTYSTLKVQPAELEDSGVYFCASSQVGSWTQPQHFGDGTRLSIL.